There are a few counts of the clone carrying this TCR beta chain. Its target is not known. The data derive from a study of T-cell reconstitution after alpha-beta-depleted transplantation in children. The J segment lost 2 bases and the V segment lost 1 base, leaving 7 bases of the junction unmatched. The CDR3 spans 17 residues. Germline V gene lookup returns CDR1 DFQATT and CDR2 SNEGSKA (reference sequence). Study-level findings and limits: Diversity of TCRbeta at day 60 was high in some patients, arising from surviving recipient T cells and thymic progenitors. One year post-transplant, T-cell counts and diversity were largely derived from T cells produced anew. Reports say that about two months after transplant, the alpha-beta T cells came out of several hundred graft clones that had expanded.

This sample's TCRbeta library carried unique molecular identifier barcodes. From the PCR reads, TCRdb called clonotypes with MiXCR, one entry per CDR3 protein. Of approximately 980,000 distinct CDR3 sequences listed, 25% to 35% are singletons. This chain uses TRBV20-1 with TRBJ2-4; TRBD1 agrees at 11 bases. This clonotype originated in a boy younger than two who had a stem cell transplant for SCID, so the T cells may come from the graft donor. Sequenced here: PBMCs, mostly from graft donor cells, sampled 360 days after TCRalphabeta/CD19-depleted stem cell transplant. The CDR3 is CSARGGQGVASKNIQYF. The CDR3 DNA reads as TGCAGTGCTAGAGGGGGACAGGGGGTAGCGTCCAAAAACATTCAGTACTTC.